These 21 T cell receptor beta chains were sequenced from one sample in a study of T cells in women clearing cervical HPV infection. Assay: immunoSEQ multiplex PCR; the TCRdb copy retains only in-frame clones and omits some. The sample table includes 21,000 or so clones. The sample taken for sequencing was blood buffy coat. All receptors come from a woman aged 18 to 75 with a cervical HPV16 infection that either progressed to CIN3+ or cleared (not recorded which).

Note on this clone: The read ends 3 residues shy of where the CDR3 ends; the end is completed using the germline J gene. The chain combines TRBV12-3 or TRBV12-4 with TRBJ1-4, with D uncertain. The CDR3 length is 11 residues. The V end was cut by 5 bases, the J end by 8 bases, with 6 bases between. Partial CDR3 DNA: TGTGCCAGCAGTCACAGAGAAAAA. Translated: CASSHREK. The CDR3 as a whole reads CASSHREKLFF.

As to this clone: The DNA ends 3 residues before the CDR3 does, and the rest of the CDR3 is filled in from the germline J gene. This rearrangement joins TRBV20-1 to TRBJ2-3; the match to TRBD2 covers 10 bases. J gave up 6 bases and V 3 bases, and 9 bases lay outside the gene matches. Germline V gene data show CDR1 as DFQATT and CDR2 as SNEGSKA (reference sequence). This CDR3 is built from 15 residues. The part of the CDR3 DNA that was read is TGCAGTGCTAGGGACATAGCGGGAGGTTCGGATACG. It is translated as CSARDIAGGSDT. The whole CDR3 sequence is CSARDIAGGSDTQYF.

With regard to this clone: The DNA ends 3 residues before the CDR3 does, and the rest of the CDR3 is filled in from the germline J gene. V is TRBV29-1 and J is TRBJ2-7; 9 positions agree with TRBD1. The CDR3 spans 15 residues. The V gene's germline CDR1 is SQVTM and CDR2 ANQGSEA. Losses at the gene ends were 6 bases for V and 3 bases for J; bases not matched to a gene: 12. CDR3 region: CSVQENRGHVYEQYF. The sequenced CDR3 bases are TGCAGCGTGCAAGAAAACAGGGGGCACGTCTACGAG.

With respect to this clone: The sequenced fragment ends 3 residues before the CDR3 boundary, so the rest is inferred from the germline J gene. The chain uses TRBV20-1 and TRBJ2-5, with 7 bases identical to TRBD1. This CDR3 contains 14 residues. Germline assignment: CDR1 DFQATT and CDR2 SNEGSKA (reference sequence). Losses at the gene ends were 6 bases for V and 2 bases for J; bases not matched to a gene: 9. The covered CDR3 bases are TGCAGTGCAAATCCGGGACAGACACAAGAGACC. It translates to CSANPGQTQET. The CDR3, in full, reads CSANPGQTQETQYF.

About this clone: The germline gene is not matched at one end of the junction; a read error may be the cause. Other nucleotide sequences in the sample specify the same CDR3. The CDR3: CASRQGAGNTIYF. The covered CDR3 bases are TGTGCCAGCAGACAGGGGGCTGGAAACACG. This rearrangement joins TRBV2 to TRBJ1-3, with 9 bases aligning to TRBD1. The read terminates 3 residues ahead of where the CDR3 ends, so the germline J gene completes it. Germline V gene data show CDR1 as SNHLY and CDR2 as FYNNEI. The CDR3 runs 13 residues.

As for this clone: The CDR3 end is not reached by the read, which stops 3 residues before it; the germline J gene fills it in. The chain uses TRBV5-1 and TRBJ2-1; 7 nucleotides agree with TRBD1. CDR1 and CDR2 from the germline V gene are SGHRS and YFSETQ. This CDR3 comprises 13 residues. Losses at the gene ends were 0 bases for V and 6 bases for J; bases not matched to a gene: 0. The sequenced CDR3 bases are TGCGCCAGCAGCTTGGGGGACAGCAATGAG. Amino acids: CASSLGDSNE. The CDR3 reads in full as CASSLGDSNEQFF.

On this clone: The observed sequence ends 3 residues before the CDR3 terminus, with the missing tail filled in from the germline J gene. This sequence joins TRBV7-4 and TRBJ1-5; perhaps TRBD1 as D (6 bases). The CDR3 is made up of 17 amino acids. The V end was cut by 1 base, the J end by 1 base, with 14 bases between. Germline V CDR1 and CDR2: SGHVT, SQSDAQ. The sequenced part of the CDR3 DNA is TGTGCCAGCAGCTTAGTTACGGGGGGCGGAAGCAATCAGCCC. This encodes CASSLVTGGGSNQP. The CDR3 in full is CASSLVTGGGSNQPQHF.

Turning to this clone: The read terminates 3 residues before the CDR3 end, so the remaining end is supplied by the germline J gene. The rearrangement links TRBV13 to TRBJ2-7; perhaps TRBD2 as D (6 bases). The CDR3 totals 14 residues. V was pared by 5 bases and J by 6 bases, with 17 bases between. Germline V gene sequence: CDR1 PRHDT, CDR2 FYEKMQ (reference sequence). The CDR3 DNA, read in part, is TGTGCCAGCAGCGACCGGAGGGGCCTAGGCGAG. This translates into CASSDRRGLGE. The full CDR3 protein reads CASSDRRGLGEQYF.

A note on this clone: The read terminates 3 residues before the CDR3 end, so the remaining end is supplied by the germline J gene. The genes are TRBV6-2 or TRBV6-3 and TRBJ2-7; 13 nucleotides align to TRBD2. Germline values: CDR1 MNHEY, CDR2 SVGEGT. The CDR3 runs to 17 residues. J was trimmed by 5 bases and V by 0 bases; bases with no gene match: 7. The CDR3 is CASSYSLAGGPSDEQYF. Partial CDR3 DNA: TGTGCCAGCAGTTACTCACTAGCGGGAGGGCCTTCGGACGAG.

About this clone: The missing CDR3 end, 3 residues past where the read stops, is filled in from the germline J gene. The V and J genes are TRBV28 and TRBJ1-2, with 9 bases aligning to TRBD1. The CDR3 is made up of 15 amino acids. V lost 6 bases, J lost 5 bases, and 10 bases stayed unmatched. Looked up from germline, CDR1 is MDHEN and CDR2 is SYDVKM. CDR3 sequence reads: CASSPRTGALYGYTF. The covered CDR3 bases are TGTGCCAGCAGCCCTCGGACAGGGGCTTTGTATGGC.

As concerns this clone: The read finishes 3 residues shy of the CDR3 end, and the germline J gene is used to complete it. The V gene is TRBV5-1, the J gene TRBJ2-3; 12 bases map to TRBD2. J lost 4 bases, V lost 4 bases, and 16 bases had no gene match. This CDR3 contains 19 residues. Germline V lookup: CDR1 SGHRS, CDR2 YFSETQ. The CDR3 loop reads CASSPPSGRDYTGSDTQYF. CDR3 DNA (partial): TGCGCCAGCAGCCCACCTAGCGGGAGGGACTACACAGGCTCAGATACG.

Incomplete CDR3 DNA: TGTGCCAGCAGCCCCTTGGCTAGCGGGTGGATCGTCCCCGAG. This gives the protein CASSPLASGWIVPE. The CDR3 in full is CASSPLASGWIVPEQYF. The chain is built from TRBV12-3 or TRBV12-4 and TRBJ2-7; 8 positions agree with TRBD2. Read coverage stops 3 residues before the CDR3 terminus; the germline J gene supplies the remainder. The CDR3 runs 17 residues. Losses at the gene ends were 6 bases for V and 6 bases for J; bases not matched to a gene: 19.

Of note for this clone: The read terminates 3 residues ahead of where the CDR3 ends, so the germline J gene completes it. Other DNA sequences from this sample encode an identical CDR3 as well. The genes are TRBV30 and TRBJ1-2; 7 nucleotides match TRBD1. J lost 7 bases, V lost 3 bases, and 2 bases had no gene match. The length of the CDR3 is 11 residues. Germline values: CDR1 GTSNPN, CDR2 SVGIG (reference sequence). The CDR3 region is CAWSPGGGYTF. The DNA read from the CDR3 is TGTGCCTGGAGCCCAGGGGGTGGC.

About this clone: With the read ending 3 residues before the CDR3 end, the germline J gene is used to fill in that end. The chain is built from TRBV29-1 and TRBJ1-1; 7 positions match TRBD1. The CDR3 consists of 12 residues. The germline CDR1 and CDR2 sequences are SQVTM and ANQGSEA. Incomplete CDR3 DNA: TGCAGCGTTGTCGCAGGGGGACGCGAA. Its protein is CSVVAGGRE. The full CDR3 reads CSVVAGGREAFF.

In the case of this clone: The CDR3 goes on 3 residues after the read ends, and that part is filled in from the germline J gene. The rearrangement joins TRBV18 to TRBJ1-2; D remains ambiguous. The CDR3 length is 16 residues. Germline lookup yields CDR1 KGHSH and CDR2 LQKENI. CDR3 residues: CASSPLPARKTYDYTF. The CDR3 DNA, read in part, is TGTGCCAGCTCACCACTCCCCGCCAGGAAGACCTACGAC.

Concerning this clone: The sequence runs out 3 residues before the end of the CDR3; the remainder is reconstructed from the germline J gene. V and J are TRBV7-8 and TRBJ2-7; 9 bases map to TRBD2. The germline CDR1 and CDR2 sequences are SGHVS and FQNEAQ. J gave up 4 bases and V 2 bases, and 9 bases lay outside the gene matches. The CDR3 length is 16 residues. The sequenced CDR3 bases are TGTGCCAGCAGCTTAATGTGGCGGGAGGGGGATTACGAG. It encodes CASSLMWREGDYE. The full CDR3 protein is CASSLMWREGDYEQYF.

A note on this clone: The CDR3 goes on 3 residues after the read ends, and that part is filled in from the germline J gene. This chain connects TRBV5-1 to TRBJ2-1; 15 bases match TRBD2. Germline V CDR1 and CDR2: SGHRS, YFSETQ. With V trimmed by 4 bases and J by 8 bases, 7 bases remained unmatched. The CDR3 contains 16 residues. The CDR3 spells CASSLRTSGRADEQFF. Incomplete CDR3 DNA: TGCGCCAGCAGCCTCAGGACTAGCGGGAGGGCCGATGAG.

Comment on this clone: The read terminates 3 residues ahead of where the CDR3 ends, so the germline J gene completes it. The chain links TRBV2 to TRBJ2-7, with 8 bases aligning to TRBD2. V lost 2 bases, J lost 3 bases, and 6 bases stayed unmatched. Germline CDR1 reads SNHLY; CDR2 reads FYNNEI. This CDR3 spans 15 amino acids. The sequenced CDR3 bases are TGTGCCAGCAGTGAATCTACTAGCGGAAACTACGAG. Amino acid sequence: CASSESTSGNYE. The full CDR3 reads CASSESTSGNYEQYF.

Turning to this clone: The read finishes 3 residues shy of the CDR3 end, and the germline J gene is used to complete it. This chain uses TRBV12-3 or TRBV12-4 with TRBJ2-7; 11 bases match TRBD1. V gave up 6 bases and J gave up 5 bases; unmatched junction bases: 12. This CDR3 spans 16 amino acids. The CDR3 spells CASRLSGQGVGNEQYF. The part of the CDR3 DNA that was read is TGTGCCAGCAGACTTTCGGGACAGGGGGTTGGCAACGAG.

On this clone: The read falls 3 residues short of the CDR3 end, and the missing part is taken from the germline J gene. V gene TRBV5-1 combines with J gene TRBJ2-7, with 10 nucleotides matching TRBD2. V gave up 1 base and J gave up 2 bases; unmatched junction bases: 3. This CDR3 is built from 15 residues. Germline assignment: CDR1 SGHRS and CDR2 YFSETQ. The covered CDR3 bases are TGCGCCAGCAGCTTGAAACTAGCGGGAACCTACGAG. It translates to CASSLKLAGTYE. The CDR3 in its entirety is CASSLKLAGTYEQYF.

For this clone: The read ends 3 residues shy of where the CDR3 ends; the end is completed using the germline J gene. V is TRBV20-1 and J is TRBJ1-2, with D possibly matching TRBD1 (6 bases). The CDR3 totals 12 residues. Germline V gene sequence: CDR1 DFQATT, CDR2 SNEGSKA (reference sequence). V was cut by 5 bases and J by 7 bases, with 14 bases left in between. The CDR3 sequence: CSAPTGFLGYTF. Incomplete CDR3 DNA: TGCAGTGCTCCCACAGGGTTTCTTGGC.